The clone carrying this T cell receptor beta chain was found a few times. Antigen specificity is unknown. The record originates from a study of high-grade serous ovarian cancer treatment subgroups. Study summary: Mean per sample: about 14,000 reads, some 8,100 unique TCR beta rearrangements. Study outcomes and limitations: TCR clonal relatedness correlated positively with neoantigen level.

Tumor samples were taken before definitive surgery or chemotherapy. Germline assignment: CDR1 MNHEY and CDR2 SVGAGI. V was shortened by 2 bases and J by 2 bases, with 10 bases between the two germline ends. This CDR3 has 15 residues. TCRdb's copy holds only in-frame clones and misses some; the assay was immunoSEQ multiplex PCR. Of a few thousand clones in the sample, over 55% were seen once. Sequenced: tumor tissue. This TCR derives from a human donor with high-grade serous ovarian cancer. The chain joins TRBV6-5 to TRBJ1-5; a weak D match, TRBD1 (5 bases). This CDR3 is CASSYGGSGNQPQHF. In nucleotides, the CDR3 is TGTGCCAGCAGTTACGGGGGGTCGGGCAATCAGCCCCAGCATTTT.